The 22 T cell receptor beta chains below all came from one sample that was sequenced in a study of T cell repertoires in cytomegalovirus infection. What these receptors recognize is not known. TCRdb analysed the reads with MiXCR anew, one entry per CDR3 protein. In the table there are approximately 910,000 distinct CDR3 sequences, under 40% of which are singletons. This specimen was cultured CD8+ T cells from PBMCs, taken from culture after CMV antigen stimulation. The receptor source for this set is a human donor in good health (CMV status not recorded). Some clones in this sample may be carry-over from other donors' samples.

The rearrangement joins TRBV19 to TRBJ2-1, with 10 bases aligning to TRBD1. Losses at the gene ends were 7 bases for V and 3 bases for J; bases not matched to a gene: 9. Per germline, CDR1 LNHDA and CDR2 SQIVND (reference sequence). The CDR3 runs to 16 residues. The CDR3 here is CASTDGTGVIYNEQFF. CDR3 coding DNA: TGTGCCAGTACCGATGGGACAGGGGTTATCTACAATGAGCAGTTCTTC.

This clonotype was detected only a few times. The V and J genes are TRBV5-6 and TRBJ1-6, with D unclear. The CDR3 totals 13 residues. Between the trimmed V and J ends, which lost 3 bases and 4 bases, there was a span of 5 bases. The germline V gene encodes CDR1 SGHDT and CDR2 YYEEEE. This chain's CDR3 is CASSSSYNSPLHF. DNA for the CDR3: TGTGCCAGCAGCTCTTCTTATAATTCACCCCTCCACTTT.

V is TRBV25-1 and J is TRBJ1-3; TRBD1 matches 10 bases. The germline gives CDR1 MGHDK, CDR2 SYGVNS. The CDR3 consists of 20 residues. The junction had 11 bases not matched to a gene; V was cut back by 0 bases and J by 0 bases. CDR3 sequence (DNA): TGTGCCAGCAGTGAATATTTTGGACAGGGGGTGAAAAGCTCTGGAAACACCATATATTTT. This gives the protein CASSEYFGQGVKSSGNTIYF.

The rearrangement uses TRBV6-5 and TRBJ1-2, with no clear D. Trimming left V 4 bases short and J 0 bases short, with 6 bases between. The CDR3 is 13 residues long. The germline gives CDR1 MNHEY, CDR2 SVGAGI. The CDR3 region is CASSSYTNYGYTF. DNA of the CDR3: TGTGCCAGCAGTTCTTACACTAACTATGGCTACACCTTC.

Ten or more counts support this clonotype. The J gene is TRBJ2-3, the V gene TRBV7-9; 12 bases align to TRBD2. The length of the CDR3 is 16 residues. Trimming took 4 bases from V and 7 from J; bases not matched to a gene: 9. The germline V gene encodes CDR1 SEHNR and CDR2 FQNEAQ (reference sequence). This chain's CDR3 is CASSSGSSGGAYTQYF. The DNA of the CDR3 is TGTGCCAGCAGCTCAGGATCTAGCGGGGGGGCTTATACGCAGTATTTT. Combining the CDR3 with reference TRBV7-9 and TRBJ2-3 gives the whole variable domain DTGVSQNPRHKITKRGQNVTFRCDPISEHNRLYWYRQTLGQGPEFLTYFQNEAQLEKSRLLSDRFSAERPKGSFSTLEIQRTEQGDSAMYLCASSSGSSGGAYTQYFGPGTRLTVL.

This clonotype occurred a few times. This chain joins TRBV4-1 and TRBJ1-1; D perhaps matches TRBD1 (5 bases). CDR3 length: 15 residues. V was shortened by 1 base and J by 5 bases, with 14 bases between the two germline ends. The germline V gene encodes CDR1 MGHRA and CDR2 YSYEKL. CDR3 in amino acids: CASSQGGGESTEAFF. The CDR3 DNA follows: TGCGCCAGCAGCCAAGGAGGAGGGGAAAGTACTGAAGCTTTCTTT.

This clonotype was counted many times. The genes are TRBV5-5 and TRBJ2-1, with 7 nucleotides matching TRBD1. With V trimmed by 4 bases and J by 7 bases, 11 bases remained unmatched. From germline, CDR1 is SGHKS and CDR2 YYEKEE (reference sequence). This CDR3 has 15 residues. CDR3 sequence reads: CASSVADRERNEQFF. CDR3 coding DNA: TGTGCCAGCAGCGTAGCAGACAGGGAAAGGAATGAGCAGTTCTTC.

In DNA, the CDR3 is TGTGCCAGCAGTCTACACAGGACAAGTCCTTATGGCTACACCTTC. The encoded protein is CASSLHRTSPYGYTF. The chain links TRBV27 to TRBJ1-2, with D possibly TRBD1 on 5 matching bases. The germline V gene has CDR1 MNHEY and CDR2 SMNVEV (reference sequence). Trimming took off 5 bases at V and 5 bases at J, with 18 bases between the two ends. This CDR3 contains 15 residues.

There are many counts of this clonotype. The rearrangement uses TRBV7-8 and TRBJ2-2, with 7 nucleotides matching TRBD2. The V segment lost 5 bases and the J segment 7 bases; nucleotides outside the gene matches: 7. Germline CDR1 is SGHVS and CDR2 is FQNEAQ. The length of the CDR3 is 14 residues. CDR3 bases: TGTGCCAGCAGCCATGACGGGGAGGGCGGGGAGCTGTTTTTT. It codes for CASSHDGEGGELFF. Supplemented by reference TRBV7-8 and TRBJ2-2, the full variable domain reads GAGVSQSPRYKVAKRGQDVALRCDPISGHVSLFWYQQALGQGPEFLTYFQNEAQLDKSGLPSDRFFAERPEGSVSTLKIQRTQQEDSAVYLCASSHDGEGGELFFGEGSRLTVL.

This clonotype has just a few counts. This rearrangement joins TRBV5-6 to TRBJ1-2; D unresolved. The germline CDR1 and CDR2 sequences are SGHDT and YYEEEE. The CDR3 loop spans 12 amino acids. Trimming left V 0 bases short and J 12 bases short, with 12 bases between. The CDR3 DNA is TGTGCCAGCAGCTTGGCGGGGAGAGGGCACACCTTC. Translating gives CASSLAGRGHTF.

This clonotype has more than one count but fewer than ten. This chain uses TRBV6-6 with TRBJ2-7; tentative D call: TRBD1 (5 bases). Germline V lookup: CDR1 MNHNY, CDR2 SVGAGI (reference sequence). CDR3 length: 14 amino acids. Trimming stripped 0 bases from V and 2 bases from J, with 8 bases between. The CDR3 loop reads CASSYSTATYEQYF. The CDR3 DNA is TGTGCCAGCAGTTACTCGACAGCAACCTACGAGCAGTACTTC.

CDR3 region: CASSDGGGAYEQYF. CDR3 coding DNA: TGTGCCAGCAGTGATGGGGGGGGTGCCTACGAGCAGTACTTC. The chain combines TRBV6-2 or TRBV6-3 with TRBJ2-7; 7 nucleotides agree with TRBD2. In germline, CDR1 is MNHEY, CDR2 SVGEGT. This CDR3 region has 14 residues. J was trimmed by 2 bases and V by 5 bases; bases with no gene match: 6.

The rearrangement links TRBV7-2 to TRBJ2-1; the D is unclear. V lost 5 bases to trimming and J lost 2 bases, with 13 bases between them. The CDR3 loop spans 15 amino acids. Per germline, CDR1 SGHTA and CDR2 FQGNSA. CDR3 region: CASSHRLPPYNEQFF. The CDR3 nucleotides read TGTGCCAGCAGCCACCGACTGCCCCCCTACAATGAGCAGTTCTTC.

The table lists this clonotype with a few counts. This chain uses TRBV6-2 or TRBV6-3 with TRBJ2-1; the D gene is possibly TRBD2 (5 bases). There are 12 residues in the CDR3. Germline loops: CDR1 MNHEY, CDR2 SVGEGT. The ends were cut back, 8 bases at V and 2 bases at J, with 7 bases in the middle. The DNA of the CDR3 is TGTGCCAGCTGGGGAGCCTACAATGAGCAGTTCTTC. Protein sequence: CASWGAYNEQFF.

This clonotype was seen repeatedly, ten times or more. The rearrangement links TRBV27 to TRBJ2-1; a weak D match, TRBD2 (7 bases). The CDR3 totals 18 residues. Trimming removed 2 bases at V and 2 bases at J, with 19 bases between. Germline V lookup: CDR1 MNHEY, CDR2 SMNVEV (reference sequence). The CDR3 DNA reads TGTGCCAGCAGTTTAAGTAGCTCGAGGGGGGGCACCTACAATGAGCAGTTCTTC. This translates into CASSLSSSRGGTYNEQFF.

V gene TRBV6-5 combines with J gene TRBJ1-4; weak D call: TRBD1 (6 bases). The CDR3 is 15 amino acids. Germline V gene data show CDR1 as MNHEY and CDR2 as SVGAGI. V lost 0 bases, J lost 7 bases, and 12 bases lay in between. CDR3 in DNA: TGTGCCAGCAGTTACTCAGGGGGGCCTGCTGAAAAACTGTTTTTT. Encoded protein: CASSYSGGPAEKLFF.

This clonotype was counted a few times. J is TRBJ2-2 and V is TRBV4-3; TRBD2 aligns across 9 bases. Germline CDR1 is LGHNA and CDR2 is YSLEER. This CDR3 comprises 17 residues. V lost 0 bases and J lost 6; bases outside the gene matches: 8. Here the CDR3 DNA reads TGCGCCAGCAGCCAAGATGCGCGGGGGGGCCTCGCCGGGGAGCTGTTTTTT. Protein product: CASSQDARGGLAGELFF.

The V and J genes are TRBV27 and TRBJ2-4; D possibly corresponds to TRBD1 (7 bases). The CDR3 totals 12 residues. Germline lookup yields CDR1 MNHEY and CDR2 SMNVEV (reference sequence). V gave up 3 bases and J gave up 8 bases, with 8 bases separating them. The CDR3 DNA follows: TGTGCCAGCAGTTTCAGGGGGGACATTCAGTACTTC. Translation gives CASSFRGDIQYF.

Many counts were recorded for this clonotype. The chain uses TRBV7-9 and TRBJ1-1; no reliable D call. Trimming took off 6 bases at V and 5 bases at J, with 10 bases between the two ends. The CDR3 has 12 residues. Germline CDR1 is SEHNR and CDR2 is FQNEAQ (reference sequence). The DNA for the CDR3 is TGTGCCAGCAGTAGCGGGGTTACTGAAGCTTTCTTT. Protein: CASSSGVTEAFF.

The chain links TRBV27 to TRBJ1-5; 12 bases line up with TRBD1. The V gene end was trimmed by 3 bases and the J gene end by 0 bases; junction bases not matched to a gene: 12. Germline V gives CDR1 MNHEY, CDR2 SMNVEV (reference sequence). This CDR3 is built from 20 residues. The CDR3 region has the DNA TGTGCCAGCAGTTTCCTGAAGGGACAGGGGGCCTCATATAGCAATCAGCCCCAGCATTTT. It encodes CASSFLKGQGASYSNQPQHF.

The chain combines TRBV12-3 or TRBV12-4 with TRBJ2-3; a weak D match, TRBD2 (6 bases). The CDR3 runs 13 residues. V was clipped by 6 bases and J by 6 bases, with 13 bases between them. DNA for the CDR3: TGTGCCAGCAGCAGCGGGCCCGTCGATACGCAGTATTTT. This codes for CASSSGPVDTQYF.

The chain carries TRBV4-3 and TRBJ1-5, with a tentative D call TRBD1 (5 bases). With 5 bases removed from V and 3 bases from J, the gap between germline ends came to 11 bases. Germline V gene lookup returns CDR1 LGHNA and CDR2 YSLEER. This CDR3 spans 14 amino acids. CDR3 in amino acids: CASSEGLFNQPQHF. DNA of the CDR3: TGCGCCAGCAGCGAGGGGCTTTTCAATCAGCCCCAGCATTTT.